This T cell receptor beta chain was recovered during a study of identifying expanded T cells in peripheral blood. The study, taken as a whole, reports: About 1.3 clones differed between technical replicates, versus approximately 17 and 20 over time. Two-week clone count variance significantly increased as total template count grew.

TCRdb's copy holds only in-frame clones and misses some; the assay was immunoSEQ multiplex PCR. The table records about 80,000 clones, around 90% of them present only once. Healthy donors had no documented immune events, such as infections, while sampled. This CDR3 contains 14 residues. Germline values: CDR1 ENHRY, CDR2 SYGVKD. This clone has a single count. Its target is unknown. The sequencing sample was made of blood. The chain combines TRBV10-3 with TRBJ2-7, with 10 bases matching TRBD2. The clonotype comes from a person between 18 and 75 years old in good health. CDR3 bases: TGTGCGGCTAGCGGGGGATTAATATCCTACGAGCAGTACTTC. This sequence encodes CAASGGLISYEQYF.